The 18 T cell receptor beta chains below come from one sample, sequenced in a study of blood T cell repertoires in COVID-19. Assay: immunoSEQ multiplex PCR; the TCRdb copy retains only in-frame clones and omits some. The sample includes about 200,000 clones, roughly 88% of them seen just once. Material for sequencing was peripheral blood. The receptors here all came from a man in his forties or fifties with acute or convalescent COVID-19.

The chain links TRBV4-1 to TRBJ1-4; possibly TRBD1 for D (5 bases). Deletions cut 4 bases from V and 4 bases from J, with 10 bases between. CDR1 and CDR2 from the germline V gene are MGHRA and YSYEKL. The length of the CDR3 is 14 residues. CDR3 loop: CASSPSDNNEKLFF. The CDR3 region has the DNA TGCGCCAGCAGCCCCTCGGACAATAATGAAAAACTGTTTTTT.

The V and J genes are TRBV5-5 and TRBJ2-3; TRBD1 matches at 9 bases. This CDR3 contains 15 residues. V trimming: 4 bases; J trimming: 6 bases; junction bases outside the gene matches: 9. CDR1 is SGHKS and CDR2 is YYEKEE in the germline V gene (reference sequence). For the CDR3, the DNA is TGTGCCAGCAGCGATCGGGACAGGGAATTTGATACGCAGTATTTT. It codes for CASSDRDREFDTQYF.

This clone was observed at least ten times. The rearrangement links TRBV6-2 or TRBV6-3 to TRBJ2-3; 7 nucleotides match TRBD1. CDR1 and CDR2 (germline): MNHEY, SVGEGT. The CDR3 loop spans 15 amino acids. V lost 6 bases to trimming and J lost 1 base; unmatched junction nucleotides: 7. CDR3 in amino acids: CASSRRDSRTDTQYF. The CDR3 DNA reads as TGTGCCAGCAGCCGCCGGGACAGTCGCACAGATACGCAGTATTTT.

V is TRBV28 and J is TRBJ1-2; TRBD1 matches at 7 bases. V dropped 5 bases and J dropped 2; count of bases not matched to a gene: 5. The CDR3 extends over 14 amino acids. Germline CDR1 is MDHEN and CDR2 is SYDVKM. CDR3 DNA sequence: TGTGCCAGCAGTGGGACAGAACCAAACTATGGCTACACCTTC. It is translated as CASSGTEPNYGYTF.

This clone came up many times. This chain uses TRBV7-2 with TRBJ1-5; D gene unclear. Germline V gene data show CDR1 as SGHTA and CDR2 as FQGNSA. Trimming removed 2 bases at V and 6 bases at J, with 8 bases between. The CDR3 contains 13 residues. As DNA, the CDR3 is TGTGCCAGCAGCTTATATAGAGGTCAGCCCCAGCATTTT. This sequence encodes CASSLYRGQPQHF.

As for this clone: Other DNA sequences in the sample encode the same CDR3. The chain links TRBV3-1 (or the pseudogene TRBV3-2) to TRBJ2-7; 12 bases agree with TRBD2. CDR3 length: 15 residues. The germline gives CDR1 LGHDT, CDR2 YNNKEL (reference sequence). Losses at the gene ends were 1 base for V and 6 bases for J; bases not matched to a gene: 4. The CDR3 DNA reads as TGTGCCAGCAGCCAAGGGCTAGCGGGAGGGTTCGAGCAGTACTTC. Translated, it gives CASSQGLAGGFEQYF.

V and J are TRBV18 and TRBJ1-3; 10 positions match TRBD1. The V and J ends lost 6 bases and 2 bases, in that order; junction bases with no gene match: 4. This CDR3 has 15 amino acids. The V gene's germline CDR1 is KGHSH and CDR2 LQKENI. The CDR3 nucleotides read TGTGCCAGCTCCGGACAGGGGGAGGCTGGAAACACCATATATTTT. Amino acid sequence: CASSGQGEAGNTIYF.

The CDR3 loop is CASSQGPSQVEGYTF. CDR3 in DNA: TGCGCCAGCAGCCAAGGGCCCTCTCAGGTTGAAGGCTACACCTTC. This sequence joins TRBV4-1 and TRBJ1-2; D not certain. CDR1 and CDR2 (germline): MGHRA, YSYEKL. The CDR3 is made up of 15 amino acids. Trimming shortened V by 1 base and J by 8 bases, and 17 bases separated the two germline ends.

The rearrangement links TRBV7-3 to TRBJ2-3, with D perhaps TRBD2 (6 bases). CDR3 size: 14 residues. Trimming cost V 3 bases and J 0 bases, with 7 bases left between them. CDR1 SGHTA and CDR2 FQGTGA come from the germline V gene. The CDR3 loop is CASSLTRSTDTQYF. CDR3 bases: TGTGCCAGCAGCTTGACTAGGAGCACAGATACGCAGTATTTT. Together with reference TRBV7-3 and TRBJ2-3, the CDR3 gives the full variable domain: GAGVSQTPSNKVTEKGKYVELRCDPISGHTALYWYRQSLGQGPEFLIYFQGTGAADDSGLPNDRFFAVRPEGSVSTLKIQRTERGDSAVYLCASSLTRSTDTQYFGPGTRLTVL.

The count of this clone is one. This chain uses TRBV18 with TRBJ2-3; a weak D match, TRBD2 (6 bases). V was trimmed by 3 bases and J by 5 bases, leaving 18 bases between them. CDR1 and CDR2 (germline): KGHSH, LQKENI. The CDR3 sequence is 16 residues long. The CDR3: CASSPPNGPGGDTQYF. CDR3 bases: TGTGCCAGCTCACCCCCCAATGGGCCCGGGGGAGATACGCAGTATTTT.

The rearrangement uses TRBV14 and TRBJ1-2; 7 bases fit TRBD1. With V trimmed by 1 base and J by 14 bases, 7 bases remained unmatched. CDR3 length: 12 amino acids. Looked up from germline, CDR1 is SGHDN and CDR2 is FVKESK. CDR3 loop: CASSQVGDRMTF. CDR3 coding DNA: TGTGCCAGCAGCCAAGTCGGGGACAGAATGACCTTC.

The genes are TRBV4-2 and TRBJ2-7; a possible D gene is TRBD2 (6 bases). Germline CDR1 reads LGHNA; CDR2 reads YNFKEQ. This CDR3 is 16 amino acids long. Trimming cost V 1 base and J 0 bases, with 13 bases left between them. CDR3 amino acids: CASSQVGTFSSYEQYF. The DNA for the CDR3 is TGTGCCAGCAGCCAAGTCGGGACTTTCAGCTCCTACGAGCAGTACTTC.

V gene TRBV10-3 combines with J gene TRBJ2-3, with 12 bases fitting TRBD2. V gave up 10 bases and J gave up 3 bases; unmatched junction bases: 8. The CDR3 sequence is 15 residues long. CDR1 is ENHRY, CDR2 SYGVKD, per germline. The CDR3: CATETSGSATDTQYF. DNA for the CDR3: TGTGCCACCGAGACTAGCGGGAGTGCGACAGATACGCAGTATTTT.

The chain links TRBV9 to TRBJ2-1; the D is unclear. The germline gives CDR1 SGDLS, CDR2 YYNGEE. Trimming removed 0 bases from V and 7 bases from J, with 8 bases in between. The length of the CDR3 is 13 residues. The CDR3 region is CASSVAGLNEQFF. CDR3 DNA: TGTGCCAGCAGCGTAGCGGGTTTGAATGAGCAGTTCTTC.

This sequence joins TRBV5-1 and TRBJ2-7; a possible D gene is TRBD1 (6 bases). V gave up 0 bases and J gave up 5 bases, with 12 bases separating them. CDR1 and CDR2 from the germline V gene are SGHRS and YFSETQ. This CDR3 has 14 amino acids. CDR3 sequence reads: CASSLGQVVNEQYF. In DNA form, the CDR3 reads TGCGCCAGCAGCTTGGGACAGGTTGTCAACGAGCAGTACTTC.

The V and J genes are TRBV19 and TRBJ1-4, with D unclear. This CDR3 spans 14 amino acids. Germline V gene sequence: CDR1 LNHDA, CDR2 SQIVND (reference sequence). Between the trimmed V and J ends, which lost 1 base and 4 bases, there was a span of 7 bases. CDR3 sequence: CASSIAGLNEKLFF. DNA for the CDR3: TGTGCCAGTAGTATAGCAGGCCTTAATGAAAAACTGTTTTTT.

This chain connects TRBV5-1 to TRBJ2-3, with 8 bases that match TRBD2. This CDR3 comprises 17 residues. V was clipped by 0 bases and J by 3 bases; unmatched bases: 9. The germline CDR1 and CDR2 sequences are SGHRS and YFSETQ. The CDR3 nucleotides read TGCGCCAGCAGCTTGGCCTCCAGTAGCGGGGATACAGATACGCAGTATTTT. As protein: CASSLASSSGDTDTQYF. Variable domain in full (rest from reference TRBV5-1 and TRBJ2-3): KAGVTQTPRYLIKTRGQQVTLSCSPISGHRSVSWYQQTPGQGLQFLFEYFSETQRNKGNFPGRFSGRQFSNSRSEMNVSTLELGDSALYLCASSLASSSGDTDTQYFGPGTRLTVL.

This chain uses TRBV10-3 with TRBJ1-4; 9 bases line up with TRBD1. The trim removed 4 bases at V and 8 bases at J, leaving 5 bases unmatched. There are 14 residues in the CDR3. Germline CDR1 and CDR2: ENHRY and SYGVKD. The CDR3 loop reads CAISVGQGYEKLFF. The DNA of the CDR3 is TGTGCCATCAGTGTGGGACAGGGTTACGAAAAACTGTTTTTT.